The 29 T cell receptor beta chains below come from one sample, sequenced in a study of cytomegalovirus exposure and HLA in healthy donors. Both 60 Vbeta primers and 13 Jbeta primers went into the PCR. Clones were read by immunoSEQ multiplex PCR, and TCRdb kept only the in-frame ones, dropping some. The sample lists 95,000 to 130,000 clones; approximately 81% were seen once. Sequences were obtained from PBMCs. The receptor set was obtained from a man aged 30-40 years in good health and CMV-seropositive.

V and J are TRBV4-2 and TRBJ1-4, with TRBD1 matching 7 bases. V lost 4 bases and J lost 2; bases outside the gene matches: 10. The CDR3 length is 17 residues. CDR1 LGHNA and CDR2 YNFKEQ come from the germline V gene. In nucleotides, the CDR3 is TGTGCCAGCAGCCCCAACACGTACAGGGGCACTAATGAAAAACTGTTTTTT. Translation: CASSPNTYRGTNEKLFF.

The chain links TRBV7-2 to TRBJ2-4; D is unclear. The ends were cut back, 7 bases at V and 1 base at J, with 11 bases in the middle. The germline V gene encodes CDR1 SGHTA and CDR2 FQGNSA. The CDR3 is 14 amino acids. The chain's CDR3 is CASTSSLAKNIQYF. DNA of the CDR3: TGTGCCAGCACTTCCTCGTTGGCCAAAAACATTCAGTACTTC.

In nucleotides, the CDR3 is TGTGCCAGCACTTTCGGGGTGGACTATGGCTACACCTTC. Protein product: CASTFGVDYGYTF. The chain uses TRBV11-3 and TRBJ1-2; D remains ambiguous. Germline CDR1 SGHNT, CDR2 YENEEA. The CDR3 consists of 13 residues. Trimming stripped 7 bases from V and 3 bases from J, with 12 bases between. Complete variable domain (other parts from reference TRBV11-3 and TRBJ1-2): EAGVVQSPRYKIIEKKQPVAFWCNPISGHNTLYWYLQNLGQGPELLIRYENEEAVDDSQLPKDRFSAERLKGVDSTLKIQPAELGDSAVYLCASTFGVDYGYTFGSGTRLTVV.

As DNA, the CDR3 is TGTGCCAGCAGCTTGCCGGGACAGGACCCCCATAGGCAGTTCTTC. Protein sequence: CASSLPGQDPHRQFF. The chain has TRBV5-4 and TRBJ2-1, with 8 bases that match TRBD1. V shed 1 base and J 12 bases; nucleotides not matched to a gene: 12. The CDR3 covers 15 residues. Looked up from germline, CDR1 is SGHNT and CDR2 is YYREEE (reference sequence).

V and J are TRBV7-8 and TRBJ1-1, with TRBD1 matching over 8 bases. The CDR3 covers 14 residues. The V gene end was trimmed by 8 bases and the J gene end by 5 bases; junction bases not matched to a gene: 10. The germline CDR1 and CDR2 sequences are SGHVS and FQNEAQ. The CDR3 loop is CASHVQGAVTEAFF. The CDR3 DNA is TGTGCCAGCCACGTGCAGGGGGCGGTGACTGAAGCTTTCTTT. Full variable domain (missing parts from reference TRBV7-8 and TRBJ1-1): GAGVSQSPRYKVAKRGQDVALRCDPISGHVSLFWYQQALGQGPEFLTYFQNEAQLDKSGLPSDRFFAERPEGSVSTLKIQRTQQEDSAVYLCASHVQGAVTEAFFGQGTRLTVV.

The gene calls are TRBV28 and TRBJ1-2; D ambiguous. The CDR3 consists of 16 residues. V gave up 6 bases and J gave up 0 bases, with 17 bases separating them. Looked up from germline, CDR1 is MDHEN and CDR2 is SYDVKM. The CDR3 here is CASSPAAAPANYGYTF. As DNA, the CDR3 is TGTGCCAGCAGCCCGGCTGCGGCGCCAGCTAACTATGGCTACACCTTC.

V gene TRBV7-9 combines with J gene TRBJ2-7; tentatively, D is TRBD2 (6 bases). Per germline, CDR1 SEHNR and CDR2 FQNEAQ (reference sequence). There are 16 residues in the CDR3. Trimming shortened V by 5 bases and J by 3 bases, and 20 bases separated the two germline ends. CDR3 in amino acids: CASSQALGGTRYEQYF. The CDR3 DNA sequence: TGTGCCAGCAGCCAAGCCCTTGGGGGGACTCGCTACGAGCAGTACTTC.

The chain couples TRBV11-3 to TRBJ2-6, with TRBD1 matching 9 bases. The CDR3 runs 19 residues. Germline trimming cut 2 bases from V and 0 bases from J; bases unmatched to any gene: 8. The germline CDR1 and CDR2 sequences are SGHNT and YENEEA. This chain's CDR3 is CASSLTRDRVSSGANVLTF. In DNA form, the CDR3 reads TGTGCCAGCAGCTTAACCCGGGACAGGGTGAGCTCTGGGGCCAACGTCCTGACTTTC.

V and J are TRBV6-5 and TRBJ1-1; 9 bases match TRBD1. CDR1 is MNHEY and CDR2 is SVGAGI in the germline V gene. J was trimmed by 5 bases and V by 9 bases; bases with no gene match: 10. The CDR3 loop spans 14 amino acids. For the CDR3, the DNA is TGTGCCAGTAAACTGAGACAGGGGGGGACTGAAGCTTTCTTT. Translating gives CASKLRQGGTEAFF.

Details on this clone: The junction departs from the called germline gene at one end, perhaps through a read error. V usage is TRBV7-7 and J usage is TRBJ2-1, with TRBD1 identical over 12 bases. This CDR3 comprises 14 residues. Looked up from germline, CDR1 is SSHAT and CDR2 is FNYEAQ (reference sequence). CDR3 loop: CASSSGQGAGEQFF. Here the CDR3 DNA reads TGTGCTAGCAGCTCGGGACAGGGGGCAGGTGAGCAGTTCTTC.

This clone was recorded a few times. Other DNA sequences in the same sample also yield this CDR3. The chain recombines TRBV7-2 with TRBJ2-7; 8 bases agree with TRBD1. Trimming removed 6 bases from V and 0 bases from J; junction bases left unmatched: 7. The CDR3 sequence is 15 residues long. Germline V CDR1 and CDR2: SGHTA, FQGNSA. The CDR3 coding sequence is TGTGCCAGCAGGTACCGGGACAGGAGCTCCTACGAGCAGTACTTC. It yields the protein CASRYRDRSSYEQYF.

The chain uses TRBV5-1 and TRBJ2-3; 8 nucleotides agree with TRBD2. Per germline, CDR1 SGHRS and CDR2 YFSETQ. The CDR3 runs to 16 residues. The J segment lost 4 bases and the V segment lost 4 bases, leaving 11 bases of the junction unmatched. CDR3 in amino acids: CASSLGSGSSADTQYF. The CDR3 nucleotides are TGCGCCAGCAGCCTCGGAAGCGGGAGCTCGGCAGATACGCAGTATTTT.

This clone has more than one count but fewer than ten. The chain uses TRBV5-6 and TRBJ2-2; a possible D gene is TRBD1 (5 bases). The germline V and J ends were trimmed by 4 bases and 1 base, with 5 bases remaining between them. The germline V gene encodes CDR1 SGHDT and CDR2 YYEEEE. The CDR3 totals 13 residues. The CDR3 coding sequence is TGTGCCAGCAGCCAGGGGAACACCGGGGAGCTGTTTTTT. Residues: CASSQGNTGELFF.

This sequence joins TRBV12-5 and TRBJ2-7; D is ambiguous. This CDR3 is built from 14 residues. The V gene lost 7 bases and the J gene lost 1 base, with 14 bases spanning the gap. Germline V gene sequence: CDR1 LGHNT, CDR2 FRNRAP. The CDR3 DNA is TGTGCTAGTGCAAAAGACTTGCAGTCCTACGAGCAGTACTTC. It is translated as CASAKDLQSYEQYF.

V and J are TRBV4-2 and TRBJ2-7; the match to TRBD2 covers 8 bases. This CDR3 region has 15 residues. V shed 1 base, J shed 9 bases, and the junction held 11 bases outside the gene matches. CDR1 and CDR2 from the germline V gene are LGHNA and YNFKEQ. The CDR3 region is CASSQAIPGLEAQYF. The DNA for the CDR3 is TGTGCCAGCAGCCAAGCAATACCGGGACTAGAGGCGCAGTACTTC.

The chain has TRBV6-6 and TRBJ2-3; no reliable D call. Germline V gene lookup returns CDR1 MNHNY and CDR2 SVGAGI (reference sequence). V lost 10 bases, J lost 6 bases, and 14 bases lay in between. This CDR3 has 12 residues. The CDR3 here is CAINGAGDTQYF. Here the CDR3 DNA reads TGTGCCATCAACGGAGCTGGGGATACGCAGTATTTT.

The CDR3 sequence is CASNKERGGTRPVHEQFF. The CDR3 coding sequence is TGTGCCAGCAATAAAGAAAGGGGGGGGACTAGACCTGTCCATGAGCAGTTCTTC. J is TRBJ2-1 and V is TRBV9; 8 positions agree with TRBD2. Unmatched junction bases numbered 22, after V lost 6 bases and J lost 8 bases. The CDR3 totals 18 residues. CDR1 and CDR2 (germline): SGDLS, YYNGEE.

V is TRBV5-1 and J is TRBJ1-1, with D possibly matching TRBD1 (6 bases). The V gene lost 0 bases and the J gene lost 0 bases, with 9 bases spanning the gap. The CDR3 runs to 15 residues. Germline CDR1 and CDR2: SGHRS and YFSETQ. CDR3 protein: CASSLGGHMNTEAFF. CDR3 DNA sequence: TGCGCCAGCAGCTTGGGGGGACACATGAACACTGAAGCTTTCTTT.

In the case of this clone: This specimen includes other DNA sequences encoding the same CDR3. This sequence joins TRBV4-3 and TRBJ2-3; D call uncertain. Germline V CDR1 and CDR2: LGHNA, YSLEER. This CDR3 is built from 17 residues. Between the trimmed V and J ends, which lost 0 bases and 6 bases, there was a span of 19 bases. For the CDR3, the DNA is TGCGCCAGCAGCCAAGATCATCCAGGCGCCATTCTGGATACGCAGTATTTT. This encodes CASSQDHPGAILDTQYF.

About this clone itself: The germline gene is not matched at one end of the junction; a read error may be the cause. V and J are TRBV7-2 and TRBJ2-5, with D unclear. The CDR3 is 13 amino acids. The germline gives CDR1 SGHTA, CDR2 FQGNSA. CDR3 sequence: CASTLTYQEAQYF. CDR3 DNA: TGTGCCAGCACCCTGACGTACCAAGAGGCCCAGTACTTC.

V usage is TRBV13 and J usage is TRBJ1-2; D is perhaps TRBD1 (6 bases). Germline V gives CDR1 PRHDT, CDR2 FYEKMQ (reference sequence). This CDR3 has 14 amino acids. V dropped 2 bases and J dropped 7 bases, with 14 bases sitting between them. For the CDR3, the DNA is TGTGCCAGCAGCTTACAGGGGACACTCTCTGGCTACACCTTC. This translates into CASSLQGTLSGYTF.

The chain carries TRBV7-3 and TRBJ1-6; D call uncertain. Germline-derived CDR1 and CDR2 are SGHTA and FQGTGA. Trimming took 1 base from V and 8 from J, leaving 6 bases between them. This CDR3 contains 13 residues. CDR3 protein: CASSLIAHSPLHF. CDR3 bases: TGTGCCAGCAGCTTAATAGCCCATTCACCCCTCCACTTT.

The chain recombines TRBV30 with TRBJ2-7; tentative D call: TRBD2 (6 bases). V lost 5 bases, J lost 5 bases, and 7 bases lay in between. Germline CDR1 and CDR2: GTSNPN and SVGIG (reference sequence). This CDR3 comprises 10 residues. The CDR3 is CAWGGNEQYF. DNA for the CDR3: TGTGCCTGGGGAGGGAACGAGCAGTACTTC.

This chain's CDR3 is CASRSPGRGGQETQYF. Here the CDR3 DNA reads TGTGCCAGCAGGAGTCCTGGGCGGGGGGGCCAAGAGACCCAGTACTTC. The chain employs TRBV6-6 and TRBJ2-5; TRBD2 agrees at 9 bases. The CDR3 covers 16 residues. The V and J ends lost 6 bases and 1 base, in that order; junction bases with no gene match: 9. CDR1 is MNHNY, CDR2 SVGAGI, per germline (reference sequence).

V usage is TRBV7-2 and J usage is TRBJ1-6, with 7 bases matching TRBD1. The CDR3 has 14 amino acids. With V trimmed by 4 bases and J by 6 bases, 3 bases remained unmatched. The germline gives CDR1 SGHTA, CDR2 FQGNSA. The CDR3 sequence is CASSSRGLNSPLHF. For the CDR3, the DNA is TGTGCCAGCAGCTCAAGGGGGCTTAATTCACCCCTCCACTTT.

The chain combines TRBV7-8 with TRBJ2-2, with 13 bases lining up with TRBD2. Looked up from germline, CDR1 is SGHVS and CDR2 is FQNEAQ. V shed 5 bases, J shed 2 bases, and the junction held 5 bases outside the gene matches. CDR3 size: 17 residues. The CDR3 DNA follows: TGTGCCAGCAGCCTAGGACTAGCGGGGGACAACACCGGGGAGCTGTTTTTT. This translates into CASSLGLAGDNTGELFF.

The CDR3 reads CASSYRGGPNEKLFF. The CDR3 coding sequence is TGTGCCAGCAGTTACCGGGGGGGCCCTAATGAAAAACTGTTTTTT. The chain combines TRBV2 with TRBJ1-4, with a possible D match to TRBD1 (6 bases). Between the trimmed V and J ends, which lost 5 bases and 3 bases, there was a span of 13 bases. This CDR3 has 15 residues. Per the germline V gene, CDR1 is SNHLY and CDR2 is FYNNEI.

The V call is TRBV5-6, the J call TRBJ1-2; tentatively, D is TRBD1 (5 bases). The ends were cut back, 4 bases at V and 8 bases at J, with 24 bases in the middle. The CDR3 covers 16 residues. Germline V gene data show CDR1 as SGHDT and CDR2 as YYEEEE. The CDR3 sequence: CASSLIGTILSWGYTF. In DNA form, the CDR3 reads TGTGCCAGCAGCCTCATCGGGACTATCCTATCTTGGGGCTACACCTTC.

V and J are TRBV25-1 and TRBJ1-2; D remains ambiguous. Trimming removed 3 bases from V and 8 bases from J, with 13 bases in between. From germline, CDR1 is MGHDK and CDR2 SYGVNS. The CDR3 loop spans 13 amino acids. In DNA, the CDR3 is TGTGCCAGCAGTGACGCAAGGAGGTACGGCTACACCTTC. Its translation: CASSDARRYGYTF.